Described below is a single T cell receptor beta chain sequence and its context. Its antigen remains undetermined. Base quality data are lacking; no much larger clone is found one base away. The data stem from a study of OX40 agonist ivuxolimab in advanced cancers. In the study overall: Ivuxolimab was an agonistic, fully human IgG2 monoclonal antibody directed against OX40 (CD134), a costimulatory receptor. Intravenous ivuxolimab was administered to patients every 2 weeks at six dose levels: 0.01, 0.1, 0.3, 1.5, 3 and 10 mg/kg. Of the roughly 54 patients in dose escalation, around 20 had hepatocellular carcinoma, about 15 had melanoma, 9 had renal cell carcinoma and 9 had head and neck cancer. In the dose-escalation cohort, over 65% of patients were male, and the mean age was approximately 55 years, with a range of 23 to 79. Patients were allowed to have had prior anti-PD-1, anti-PD-L1 or anti-CTLA-4 therapy, and approximately 41% of the dose-escalation patients had previously received checkpoint inhibitors. Partial responses occurred in three dose-escalation patients, of whom one had hepatocellular carcinoma and two had cutaneous melanoma. The purpose of peripheral TCRbeta sequencing was to test whether ivuxolimab changed TCR sequence diversity and led to clonal T-cell expansion. The paper reports the monotherapy dose-escalation portion (N of about 50 patients) of the phase I ivuxolimab trial. What the study reported, not specific to this receptor: Antigen specificity was not determined for the clonally expanded peripheral T cells. On average, CD8+ T cells showed more expanded clones than CD4+ T cells after ivuxolimab. In partial responders in the 0.1-3.0 mg/kg groups, normalized peripheral clonal expansion was found to be among the lowest, especially among CD8+ T cells. Clonal expansion of both CD4+ and CD8+ blood T cells was observed from baseline to week 6 at doses 0.1 to 3.0 mg/kg. Low levels of normalized T-cell clonal expansion were also seen in some patients who did not respond.

Measured from the cysteine to the phenylalanine, the CDR3 is 17 residues long. Of all the DNA, just the CDR3 is kept, 51 bases in frame from base 1. CDR1 and CDR2, looked up from the germline V gene (reference sequence), are MNHEY and SMNVEV. V loses 0 bases of germline sequence and J loses 4 bases, and the interval between the two ends is 15 bases. Patients with autoimmune disease history or receiving systemic immunosuppression were excluded from the trial. Peripheral blood for TCR sequencing was drawn from every dose cohort at baseline, at cycle 4 day 1 and at cycle 7 day 1. Samples were obtained from an open-label, multicenter, first-in-human phase I dose-escalation trial of ivuxolimab. Adults with locally advanced or metastatic head and neck squamous cell, hepatocellular, melanoma or renal cell carcinoma were enrolled in the trial. Before TCR sequencing, CD4+ T cells and CD8+ T cells from peripheral blood were sorted into separate populations.

For sequencing of the TCRbeta CDR3 region, genomic DNA was extracted from the sorted cells. TCRbeta CDR3 regions were sequenced using the immunoSEQ Assay. Held by TCRdb, this immuneACCESS table contains in-frame sequences only and omits some clones. Under half of the omission traces to an unresolved V gene where checked; the cause of the rest is unknown. For this sample there are more than 60,000 clones; around 86% appear just once. In total, the top ten clones hold around 0.26% of the sample. The source of this sequence is an adult with an advanced solid tumor such as melanoma, head and neck, liver or kidney cancer. The chain links TRBV27 with TRBJ2-2; a tentative D match to TRBD2 spans 5 bases. The material sequenced was CD4+ or CD8+ T cells sorted from blood, taken in a trial of the OX40 agonist ivuxolimab. The CDR3 in this case is CASSLSIWVGSTGELFF. The DNA is TGTGCCAGCAGTTTATCGATTTGGGTAGGGAGCACCGGGGAGCTGTTTTTT.